The 9 T cell receptor beta chains presented below share a single source sample, sequenced in a study of CD4+ T cells in melanoma. The method was immunoSEQ multiplex PCR; TCRdb's version includes in-frame clones alone and lacks a portion of them. The sample contains some 150,000 clones, approximately 91% of which appear only once. These receptors came from a human donor with melanoma.

The chain carries TRBV4-2 and TRBJ2-1; D tentatively fits TRBD1 or TRBD2 (6 bases each). Germline V gene lookup returns CDR1 LGHNA and CDR2 YNFKEQ. The CDR3 extends over 16 amino acids. V lost 3 bases and J 0 bases, leaving 12 bases between the germline ends. The CDR3 here is CASSQGGGSSYNEQFF. Written as DNA, the CDR3 is TGTGCCAGCAGCCAGGGGGGCGGCAGCTCCTACAATGAGCAGTTCTTC.

This chain connects TRBV7-9 to TRBJ2-3, with D hard to call. The CDR3 has 14 residues. The V end lost 3 bases, the J end lost 4 bases, and 11 bases lay between the germline ends. Germline CDR1 is SEHNR and CDR2 is FQNEAQ (reference sequence). The DNA of the CDR3 is TGTGCCAGCAGCTTCCGTCTAGTGGCAGATACGCAGTATTTT. Its translation: CASSFRLVADTQYF.

V is TRBV7-2 and J is TRBJ1-2, with TRBD1 identical over 7 bases. Germline CDR1 is SGHTA and CDR2 is FQGNSA. The V and J ends lost 1 base and 7 bases, in that order; junction bases with no gene match: 9. The CDR3 is 15 residues long. DNA of the CDR3: TGTGCCAGCAGCTTAGGGAGTACAGGGGCTGGTGGCTACACCTTC. Translated: CASSLGSTGAGGYTF.

The J gene is TRBJ2-7, the V gene TRBV18; perhaps TRBD1 as D (5 bases). The CDR3 spans 16 residues. V lost 3 bases, J lost 4 bases, and 19 bases lay in between. CDR1 is KGHSH and CDR2 is LQKENI in the germline V gene. CDR3 sequence: CASSPQRTSQVYEQYF. CDR3 coding DNA: TGTGCCAGCTCACCTCAACGGACAAGTCAGGTTTACGAGCAGTACTTC.

CDR3 residues: CASSFQGGTAYYGYTF. The CDR3 DNA follows: TGCGCCAGCAGCTTCCAGGGGGGGACAGCCTACTATGGCTACACCTTC. The chain combines TRBV5-1 with TRBJ1-2, with 7 bases identical to TRBD1. Per the germline V gene, CDR1 is SGHRS and CDR2 is YFSETQ. J was trimmed by 3 bases and V by 2 bases; bases with no gene match: 10. This CDR3 comprises 16 residues. The full variable domain, completed using reference TRBV5-1 and TRBJ1-2, is KAGVTQTPRYLIKTRGQQVTLSCSPISGHRSVSWYQQTPGQGLQFLFEYFSETQRNKGNFPGRFSGRQFSNSRSEMNVSTLELGDSALYLCASSFQGGTAYYGYTFGSGTRLTVV.

This clone was detected only a few times. V gene TRBV7-2 combines with J gene TRBJ2-3; D is unclear. Germline loops: CDR1 SGHTA, CDR2 FQGNSA. Trimming took 2 bases from V and 2 from J, leaving 14 bases between them. There are 16 residues in the CDR3. In DNA form, the CDR3 reads TGTGCCAGCAGCTTACTAGTTTCCTCTATCACAGATACGCAGTATTTT. This sequence encodes CASSLLVSSITDTQYF. The whole variable domain, filled in from reference TRBV7-2 and TRBJ2-3, reads GAGVSQSPSNKVTEKGKDVELRCDPISGHTALYWYRQSLGQGLEFLIYFQGNSAPDKSGLPSDRFSAERTGGSVSTLTIQRTQQEDSAVYLCASSLLVSSITDTQYFGPGTRLTVL.

V usage is TRBV12-5 and J usage is TRBJ2-3, with TRBD2 as a possible D gene (5 bases). V lost 1 base to trimming and J lost 9 bases, with 14 bases between them. Germline V gives CDR1 LGHNT, CDR2 FRNRAP. There are 14 residues in the CDR3. This CDR3 is CASGLDGVVGTQYF. CDR3 DNA sequence: TGTGCTAGTGGTTTGGACGGGGTAGTCGGAACGCAGTATTTT. The full variable domain, with the rest looked up from reference TRBV12-5 and TRBJ2-3, is DARVTQTPRHKVTEMGQEVTMRCQPILGHNTVFWYRQTMMQGLELLAYFRNRAPLDDSGMPKDRFSAEMPDATLATLKIQPSEPRDSAVYFCASGLDGVVGTQYFGPGTRLTVL.

This clone was counted once. This chain joins TRBV5-1 and TRBJ1-2; the D gene is possibly TRBD1 (5 bases). There are 15 residues in the CDR3. CDR1 and CDR2 (germline): SGHRS, YFSETQ. Trimming shortened V by 4 bases and J by 4 bases, and 17 bases separated the two germline ends. The CDR3 reads CASSEDARGGYGYTF. CDR3 bases: TGCGCCAGCAGCGAGGATGCGCGGGGGGGCTATGGCTACACCTTC.

The chain uses TRBV5-1 and TRBJ1-2; the D is unclear. This CDR3 contains 14 residues. Looked up from germline, CDR1 is SGHRS and CDR2 is YFSETQ. The V end lost 0 bases, the J end lost 9 bases, and 15 bases lay between the germline ends. CDR3 region: CASSLALQGGRYTF. In DNA, the CDR3 is TGCGCCAGCAGCTTGGCTCTCCAAGGCGGGCGCTACACCTTC.